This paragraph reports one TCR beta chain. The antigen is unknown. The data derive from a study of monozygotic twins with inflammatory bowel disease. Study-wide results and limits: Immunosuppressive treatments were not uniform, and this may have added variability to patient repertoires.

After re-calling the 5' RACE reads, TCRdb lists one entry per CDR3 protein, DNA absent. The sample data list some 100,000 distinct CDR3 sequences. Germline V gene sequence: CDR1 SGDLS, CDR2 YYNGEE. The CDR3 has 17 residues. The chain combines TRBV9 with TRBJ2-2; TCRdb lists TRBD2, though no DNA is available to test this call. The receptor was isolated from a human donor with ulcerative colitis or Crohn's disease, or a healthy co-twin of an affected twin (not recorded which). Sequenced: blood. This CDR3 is CASSNPQLSPDTGELFF. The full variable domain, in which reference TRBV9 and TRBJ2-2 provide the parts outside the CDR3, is DSGVTQTPKHLITATGQRVTLRCSPRSGDLSVYWYQQSLDQGLQFLIQYYNGEERAKGNILERFSAQQFPDLHSELNLSSLELGDSALYFCASSNPQLSPDTGELFFGEGSRLTVL.